A selection of T cell receptor beta chains follows, all from one sample in a study of T cell responses to AZD1222 COVID-19 vaccine. Profiling relied on immunoSEQ multiplex PCR, and the TCRdb table lists in-frame clones only, not all of them. The sample holds about 97,000 clones, over 75% seen once. The input for sequencing was peripheral blood, taken on day 0 of AZD1222 vaccination. These TCRs come from an adult in good health. CDR3s include the opening cysteine and the closing phenylalanine or tryptophan. The D gene is left open where the match is weak. Where a row states a size, it is once, few, many or the class of an expanded clone; other rows omit it.

clone_size: .
d_call: TRBD1
j_call: TRBJ1-5
v_call: TRBV3-1/TRBV3-2
cdr3_nt: TGTGCCAGCAGCAAACAAGGGGGCGACGGGCAGCCCCAGCATTTT
cdr3_aa: CASSKQGGDGQPQHF

clone_size: .
d_call: TRBD1
j_call: TRBJ1-5
v_call: TRBV18
cdr3_nt: TGTGCCAGCTCACCTTCCGGGACAGGGGGCGGCAATCAGCCCCAGCATTTT
cdr3_aa: CASSPSGTGGGNQPQHF

clone_size: .
d_call: TRBD1
j_call: TRBJ1-2
v_call: TRBV7-9
cdr3_nt: TGTGCCAGCAGCTCCAAGGGACAGGGGGTCTATGGCTACACCTTC
cdr3_aa: CASSSKGQGVYGYTF

clone_size: .
d_call: .
j_call: TRBJ2-4
v_call: TRBV6-5
cdr3_nt: TGTGCCAGCAGTTACTCGGGGACTGGCATTCAGTACTTC
cdr3_aa: CASSYSGTGIQYF

clone_size: .
d_call: .
j_call: TRBJ2-3
v_call: TRBV4-2
cdr3_nt: TGTGCCAGCAGCCAAGGGTCGGGATTCGGGCAGTATTTT
cdr3_aa: CASSQGSGFGQYF

clone_size: .
d_call: .
j_call: TRBJ1-5
v_call: TRBV3-1/TRBV3-2
cdr3_nt: TGTGCCAGCGGACAACAAGATAGCAATCAGCCCCAGCATTTT
cdr3_aa: CASGQQDSNQPQHF

clone_size: .
d_call: .
j_call: TRBJ1-1
v_call: TRBV7-2
cdr3_nt: TGTGCCAGCAGCTTAGCTGGCAGGAGAAACACTGAAGCTTTCTTT
cdr3_aa: CASSLAGRRNTEAFF

clone_size: .
d_call: .
j_call: TRBJ2-7
v_call: TRBV28
cdr3_nt: TGTGCCAGCAGTTTATCCGGGGTTACGGGCGAGCAGTACTTC
cdr3_aa: CASSLSGVTGEQYF

clone_size: .
d_call: .
j_call: TRBJ2-1
v_call: TRBV21-1
cdr3_nt: TGTGCCAGCAGGGCGATTAGCGGACATTACAATGAGCAGTTCTTC
cdr3_aa: CASRAISGHYNEQFF

clone_size: .
d_call: .
j_call: TRBJ1-1
v_call: TRBV7-9
cdr3_nt: TGTGCCAGCAGCCTGGGCGGACACACTGAAGCTTTCTTT
cdr3_aa: CASSLGGHTEAFF

clone_size: .
d_call: TRBD1
j_call: TRBJ1-6
v_call: TRBV3-1/TRBV3-2
cdr3_nt: TGTGCCAGCAGCCGCTCGGGACAGGCTAATTCACCCCTCCACTTT
cdr3_aa: CASSRSGQANSPLHF

clone_size: .
d_call: TRBD1
j_call: TRBJ1-2
v_call: TRBV7-2
cdr3_nt: TGTGCCAGCAGCTTAGCGCTATCCGGGACAGGCGGGGCGTGGGGCTACACCTTC
cdr3_aa: CASSLALSGTGGAWGYTF

clone_size: .
d_call: TRBD2
j_call: TRBJ2-2
v_call: TRBV28
cdr3_nt: TGTGCCAGCAGTTCAAGGCGGGGGGCGTGGGCCGGGGAGCTGTTTTTT
cdr3_aa: CASSSRRGAWAGELFF

clone_size: .
d_call: .
j_call: TRBJ2-7
v_call: TRBV12-2
cdr3_nt: TGTGCAAGTCGCACTCTGGCAGAGCACTACGAGCAGTACTTC
cdr3_aa: CASRTLAEHYEQYF

clone_size: .
d_call: .
j_call: TRBJ2-7
v_call: TRBV19
cdr3_nt: TGTGCCAGTAGTATACAACATGCCAGTTACTCCTACGAGCAGTACTTC
cdr3_aa: CASSIQHASYSYEQYF

clone_size: once
d_call: .
j_call: TRBJ1-1
v_call: TRBV29-1
cdr3_nt: TGCAGCGCTGTGGACCGGAACACTGAAGCTTTCTTT
cdr3_aa: CSAVDRNTEAFF

clone_size: .
d_call: .
j_call: TRBJ1-2
v_call: TRBV20-1
cdr3_nt: TGCAGTGCAACAGGTTCCCTGGGCTACACCTTC
cdr3_aa: CSATGSLGYTF

clone_size: .
d_call: .
j_call: TRBJ2-2
v_call: TRBV7-2
cdr3_nt: TGTGCCAGCAGCTTTACTCAATTACCCGCCGGGGAGCTGTTTTTT
cdr3_aa: CASSFTQLPAGELFF

clone_size: .
d_call: .
j_call: TRBJ2-2
v_call: TRBV6-5
cdr3_nt: TGTGCCAGCAGCCCCGGGTATCCTGCCGGGGAGCTGTTTTTT
cdr3_aa: CASSPGYPAGELFF

clone_size: .
d_call: .
j_call: TRBJ1-5
v_call: TRBV19
cdr3_nt: TGTGCCAGTAGTATAAGTGGTGGGTTTCCCCAACCCCAGCATTTT
cdr3_aa: CASSISGGFPQPQHF

clone_size: .
d_call: .
j_call: TRBJ1-1
v_call: TRBV11-2
cdr3_nt: TGTGCCAGCAACAAGGGGGTCACTGAAGCTTTCTTT
cdr3_aa: CASNKGVTEAFF

clone_size: .
d_call: .
j_call: TRBJ2-3
v_call: TRBV27
cdr3_nt: TGTGCCAGCAGTTTGAGAGCTATTTCGACAGATACGCAGTATTTT
cdr3_aa: CASSLRAISTDTQYF

clone_size: .
d_call: .
j_call: TRBJ2-3
v_call: TRBV29-1
cdr3_nt: TGCAGCGTTGAAGATCAAAGGCAGGGGCAGTATTTT
cdr3_aa: CSVEDQRQGQYF

clone_size: .
d_call: .
j_call: TRBJ2-2
v_call: TRBV13
cdr3_nt: TGTGCCAGCAGCTTAGGGGGGACGGTGAACACCGGGGAGCTGTTTTTT
cdr3_aa: CASSLGGTVNTGELFF

clone_size: .
d_call: TRBD2
j_call: TRBJ2-5
v_call: TRBV3-1/TRBV3-2
cdr3_nt: TGTGCCAGCAGCCAAGGGGTTAGCGGGGGGCCCCAAGAGACCCAGTACTTC
cdr3_aa: CASSQGVSGGPQETQYF

clone_size: .
d_call: .
j_call: TRBJ2-2
v_call: TRBV27
cdr3_nt: TGTGCCAGCACCCAGCGTCCCCCTATGACAGCCTACACCGGGGAGCTGTTTTTT
cdr3_aa: CASTQRPPMTAYTGELFF

clone_size: .
d_call: .
j_call: TRBJ2-7
v_call: TRBV4-1
cdr3_nt: TGCGCCAGCAGCCAAGATCTTTGGTTCTACGAGCAGTACTTC
cdr3_aa: CASSQDLWFYEQYF

clone_size: .
d_call: .
j_call: TRBJ1-1
v_call: TRBV6-5
cdr3_nt: TGTGCCAGCAGTCACCCAGGGAGGAGTACTGAAGCTTTCTTT
cdr3_aa: CASSHPGRSTEAFF

clone_size: .
d_call: TRBD2
j_call: TRBJ2-7
v_call: TRBV11-2
cdr3_nt: TGTGCCAGCAGCTTAGCTAGCGGGGGAAGCGAGCAGTACTTC
cdr3_aa: CASSLASGGSEQYF

clone_size: .
d_call: .
j_call: TRBJ1-4
v_call: TRBV3-1/TRBV3-2
cdr3_nt: TGTGCCAGCAGCCAACAGGGAGGGGCTGTGAAAAAACTGTTTTTT
cdr3_aa: CASSQQGGAVKKLFF

clone_size: few
d_call: .
j_call: TRBJ2-2
v_call: TRBV28
cdr3_nt: TGTGCCAGCAGTTCCCCCCAGGGGCACCTAACCGGGGAGCTGTTTTTT
cdr3_aa: CASSSPQGHLTGELFF

clone_size: .
d_call: .
j_call: TRBJ1-1
v_call: TRBV5-1
cdr3_nt: TGCGCCAGCAGCTTGAACGGGGGGCGGCTGATGAACACTGAAGCTTTCTTT
cdr3_aa: CASSLNGGRLMNTEAFF

clone_size: .
d_call: .
j_call: TRBJ1-2
v_call: TRBV11-3
cdr3_nt: TGTGCCAGCAGCCGACAGTCTAACTATGGCTACACCTTC
cdr3_aa: CASSRQSNYGYTF

clone_size: .
d_call: .
j_call: TRBJ2-1
v_call: TRBV19
cdr3_nt: TGTGCCAGTAGTATAGCGGGCAATGAGCAGTTCTTC
cdr3_aa: CASSIAGNEQFF

clone_size: once
d_call: .
j_call: TRBJ1-2
v_call: TRBV28
cdr3_nt: TGTGCCAGCAGTTTATCGGGGGTGGAGGGCTACACCTTC
cdr3_aa: CASSLSGVEGYTF

clone_size: once
d_call: .
j_call: TRBJ2-1
v_call: TRBV5-1
cdr3_nt: TGCGCCAGCAGCTCGACGCCGGGTGGGGAGCAGTTCTTC
cdr3_aa: CASSSTPGGEQFF

clone_size: .
d_call: .
j_call: TRBJ1-5
v_call: TRBV19
cdr3_nt: TGTGCCAGTAGCCTTAGGAATCAGCCCCAGCATTTT
cdr3_aa: CASSLRNQPQHF

clone_size: .
d_call: .
j_call: TRBJ1-2
v_call: TRBV30
cdr3_nt: TGTGCCTGGACTAAGGGGTCCAACTATGGCTACACCTTC
cdr3_aa: CAWTKGSNYGYTF

clone_size: .
d_call: .
j_call: TRBJ1-5
v_call: TRBV19
cdr3_nt: TGTGCCAGTAGTATAGAAGCAGCCCGTAGCAATCAGCCCCAGCATTTT
cdr3_aa: CASSIEAARSNQPQHF

clone_size: once
d_call: .
j_call: TRBJ2-5
v_call: TRBV27
cdr3_nt: TGTGCCAGCACCCACAAGGGCGGGGAAGAGACCCAGTACTTC
cdr3_aa: CASTHKGGEETQYF

clone_size: .
d_call: .
j_call: TRBJ2-7
v_call: TRBV5-4
cdr3_nt: TGTGCCAGCAGCCCGGGACCCAATCACGAGCAGTACTTC
cdr3_aa: CASSPGPNHEQYF

clone_size: .
d_call: .
j_call: TRBJ2-7
v_call: TRBV5-1
cdr3_nt: TGCGCCAGCAGCTCCCGGGACGGAGCCTCCTACGAGCAGTACTTC
cdr3_aa: CASSSRDGASYEQYF

clone_size: .
d_call: TRBD1
j_call: TRBJ2-3
v_call: TRBV5-1
cdr3_nt: TGCGCCAGCAGCCTGGACAGGGGGACAGATACGCAGTATTTT
cdr3_aa: CASSLDRGTDTQYF

clone_size: .
d_call: .
j_call: TRBJ1-1
v_call: TRBV6-6
cdr3_nt: TGTGCCAGCATTCGCACCGCCACTGAAGCTTTCTTT
cdr3_aa: CASIRTATEAFF

clone_size: .
d_call: TRBD2
j_call: TRBJ2-5
v_call: TRBV7-6
cdr3_nt: TGTGCCAGCAGCTTGGGGACTAGCGGGGGTCAAAGGGAGGAGACCCAGTACTTC
cdr3_aa: CASSLGTSGGQREETQYF

clone_size: once
d_call: .
j_call: TRBJ2-7
v_call: TRBV6-2/TRBV6-3
cdr3_nt: TGTGCCAGCAGTTACCGGTACGAGCAGTACTTC
cdr3_aa: CASSYRYEQYF

clone_size: .
d_call: .
j_call: TRBJ1-4
v_call: TRBV19
cdr3_nt: TGTGCCAGTAGTATAACTCTAGGGCAAAATGAAAAACTGTTTTTT
cdr3_aa: CASSITLGQNEKLFF

clone_size: .
d_call: .
j_call: TRBJ1-2
v_call: TRBV11-2
cdr3_nt: TGTGCCAGCAGCTTCGCCTCGGGAGGTTACACCTTC
cdr3_aa: CASSFASGGYTF

clone_size: once
d_call: TRBD1
j_call: TRBJ2-2
v_call: TRBV27
cdr3_nt: TGTGCCAGCAGTTTTCAGACAGGGGGCATCGGGGAGCTGTTTTTT
cdr3_aa: CASSFQTGGIGELFF

clone_size: .
d_call: .
j_call: TRBJ1-2
v_call: TRBV3-1/TRBV3-2
cdr3_nt: TGTGCCAGCAGCCCCAGGGCCACTGGTTCGTATGGCTACACCTTC
cdr3_aa: CASSPRATGSYGYTF